This T cell receptor (beta chain) originates from a study of technical replicates of blood from several donors. Assay used: immunoSEQ multiplex PCR; TCRdb lists only in-frame clones, some missing. The profile shows tens of thousands of clones, roughly 94% of them singletons. This clone was counted a few times. Per the germline V gene, CDR1 is LNHDA and CDR2 is SQIVND (reference sequence). This CDR3 contains 14 residues. V was shortened by 3 bases and J by 0 bases, with 8 bases between the two germline ends. This rearrangement joins TRBV19 to TRBJ1-1, with D perhaps TRBD1 (6 bases). The source of this sequence is a human donor in good health. The sample was T cells isolated from PBMCs. CDR3 nucleotides: TGTGCCAGTAGTATCGGACAGCTGAACACTGAAGCTTTCTTT. Protein sequence: CASSIGQLNTEAFF.